Shown below are 18 T cell receptor beta chains from a single sample sequenced in a study of T cell repertoires in cytomegalovirus infection. These receptors' antigens are unknown. In TCRdb, the reads were re-called with MiXCR into one record per CDR3 protein. This table has about 340,000 distinct CDR3 sequences, around 29% appearing once. The sample in question was cultured PBMCs, obtained from culture after CMV antigen stimulation. Receptors were obtained from a human donor in good health (CMV status not recorded). Some clones in this sample may be carry-over from other donors' samples.

This clonotype was recorded a few times. The rearrangement uses TRBV28 and TRBJ2-6; no clear D. The ends were cut back, 6 bases at V and 4 bases at J, with 10 bases in the middle. This CDR3 is built from 14 residues. Looked up from germline, CDR1 is MDHEN and CDR2 is SYDVKM. The CDR3 protein is CASRVRIGANVLTF. Written as DNA, the CDR3 is TGTGCCAGCAGAGTCCGTATAGGGGCCAACGTCCTGACTTTC.

The chain employs TRBV18 and TRBJ1-2; D ambiguous. The CDR3 has 16 residues. Trimming removed 2 bases from V and 0 bases from J, with 13 bases in between. The germline CDR1 and CDR2 sequences are KGHSH and LQKENI. CDR3 region: CASSPSRTQANYGYTF. The CDR3 DNA follows: TGTGCCAGCTCACCATCACGGACTCAAGCTAACTATGGCTACACCTTC.

V gene TRBV6-1 combines with J gene TRBJ1-3; no reliable D call. Germline CDR1 MNHNS, CDR2 SASEGT. V lost 8 bases and J lost 8, with 10 bases in between. This CDR3 spans 11 amino acids. CDR3 DNA: TGTGCCAGCCGATCCTTCCACACCATATATTTT. The encoded protein is CASRSFHTIYF.

This clonotype occurred a few times. This chain links TRBV6-1 with TRBJ2-7, with D perhaps TRBD2 (6 bases). Looked up from germline, CDR1 is MNHNS and CDR2 is SASEGT. This CDR3 is 15 amino acids long. With 2 bases removed from V and 6 bases from J, the gap between germline ends came to 17 bases. CDR3 residues: CASSEWTSGVTEQYF. The CDR3 nucleotides read TGTGCCAGCAGTGAATGGACGTCGGGAGTAACCGAGCAGTACTTC.

In this sample, this clonotype turned up a few times. The V call is TRBV28, the J call TRBJ2-6, with TRBD2 as a possible D gene (5 bases). Per the germline V gene, CDR1 is MDHEN and CDR2 is SYDVKM. Trimming shortened V by 3 bases and J by 1 base, and 13 bases separated the two germline ends. This CDR3 has 17 amino acids. The CDR3 sequence is CASSFVPGRSGANVLTF. The CDR3 nucleotides read TGTGCCAGCAGTTTTGTACCGGGAAGGTCTGGGGCCAACGTCCTGACTTTC.

This clonotype was recorded at least ten times. The chain couples TRBV19 to TRBJ1-1; D is unresolved. The CDR3 has 13 amino acids. CDR1 is LNHDA and CDR2 is SQIVND in the germline V gene (reference sequence). Trimming shortened V by 8 bases and J by 5 bases, and 15 bases separated the two germline ends. The CDR3 DNA is TGTGCCAGTTCCCCCTCCCCTGGGACTGAAGCTTTCTTT. Encoded protein: CASSPSPGTEAFF.

Points on this clonotype: One end of the junction fails to match germline, which may point to a read error. The V call is TRBV12-3 or TRBV12-4, the J call TRBJ2-3; the D is unclear. The CDR3 extends over 13 amino acids. In DNA, the CDR3 is TGTGCCAGCAGTTTAGCCGGCACACATACGCAGTATTTT. Its protein product is CASSLAGTHTQYF.

The rearrangement joins TRBV20-1 to TRBJ1-1; tentatively, D is TRBD1 (5 bases). With 5 bases removed from V and 4 bases from J, the gap between germline ends came to 14 bases. The length of the CDR3 is 13 residues. CDR1 and CDR2 from the germline V gene are DFQATT and SNEGSKA (reference sequence). The CDR3 nucleotides are TGCAGTGCTCCCCCAAGGGGTAGCACTGAAGCTTTCTTT. Its protein is CSAPPRGSTEAFF.

This clonotype was counted a few times. The CDR3 nucleotides are TGTGCCAGTAGCGCCCCAGGGGCAGGCGAAACCTACGAGCAGTACTTC. It translates to CASSAPGAGETYEQYF. This chain links TRBV19 with TRBJ2-7, with a possible D match to TRBD1 (6 bases). The CDR3 is made up of 16 amino acids. The germline V gene has CDR1 LNHDA and CDR2 SQIVND (reference sequence). Trimming pared 6 bases from V and 2 bases from J, leaving 20 bases between.

This clonotype was detected a few times. The rearrangement links TRBV27 to TRBJ1-5; 11 nucleotides agree with TRBD1. CDR1 and CDR2 from the germline V gene are MNHEY and SMNVEV (reference sequence). The CDR3 length is 15 residues. V trimming: 5 bases; J trimming: 8 bases; junction bases outside the gene matches: 8. The CDR3, as DNA: TGTGCCAGCAGTCACCGGACAGGGGGCACGGAGCCCCAGCATTTT. Encoded protein: CASSHRTGGTEPQHF.

V gene TRBV7-8 combines with J gene TRBJ2-3; D not resolved. The CDR3 sequence is 16 residues long. V was shortened by 1 base and J by 2 bases, with 13 bases between the two germline ends. The germline gives CDR1 SGHVS, CDR2 FQNEAQ. The CDR3 loop is CASSLGLAKTTDTQYF. As DNA, the CDR3 is TGTGCCAGCAGCTTAGGTCTGGCGAAGACCACAGATACGCAGTATTTT.

At least ten counts were recorded for this clonotype. The rearrangement uses TRBV6-2 or TRBV6-3 and TRBJ2-1; 7 bases line up with TRBD2. The CDR3 covers 17 residues. CDR1 MNHEY and CDR2 SVGEGT come from the germline V gene. Unmatched junction bases numbered 8, after V lost 0 bases and J lost 3 bases. The chain's CDR3 is CASSYSPVGGIYNEQFF. The CDR3 DNA reads as TGTGCCAGCAGTTACTCCCCGGTGGGGGGGATCTACAATGAGCAGTTCTTC.

This chain links TRBV5-1 with TRBJ2-1; possibly TRBD1 or TRBD2 for D (5 bases each). The CDR3 length is 16 residues. Per the germline V gene, CDR1 is SGHRS and CDR2 is YFSETQ. The V end lost 4 bases, the J end lost 1 base, and 15 bases lay between the germline ends. CDR3 sequence reads: CASSRQVGESYNEQFF. The CDR3 DNA is TGCGCCAGCAGCCGACAAGTGGGGGAATCCTACAATGAGCAGTTCTTC.

This chain uses TRBV18 with TRBJ2-3; weak D call: TRBD2 (7 bases). The germline CDR1 and CDR2 sequences are KGHSH and LQKENI. The CDR3 is 15 residues long. V lost 2 bases, J lost 4 bases, and 13 bases lay in between. The CDR3 sequence is CASSPGGAMADTQYF. In DNA form, the CDR3 reads TGTGCCAGCTCACCAGGGGGGGCGATGGCAGATACGCAGTATTTT.

This clonotype was seen more than once but under ten times. The rearrangement uses TRBV27 and TRBJ1-2; tentatively, D is TRBD1 (5 bases). Germline loops: CDR1 MNHEY, CDR2 SMNVEV (reference sequence). CDR3 length: 15 amino acids. V lost 6 bases and J 0 bases, leaving 14 bases between the germline ends. The CDR3 loop is CASSLSGTPNYGYTF. The CDR3 nucleotides read TGTGCCAGCAGCCTATCCGGGACGCCTAACTATGGCTACACCTTC.

The J gene is TRBJ1-5, the V gene TRBV12-3 or TRBV12-4; D call uncertain. The ends were cut back, 1 base at V and 1 base at J, with 11 bases in the middle. The CDR3 covers 16 residues. The CDR3 loop reads CASSLGAAESNQPQHF. In DNA, the CDR3 is TGTGCCAGCAGTTTAGGGGCGGCAGAAAGCAATCAGCCCCAGCATTTT.

The chain employs TRBV18 and TRBJ1-3, with 7 bases lining up with TRBD1. J lost 2 bases, V lost 6 bases, and 16 bases had no gene match. Germline values: CDR1 KGHSH, CDR2 LQKENI. This CDR3 is 18 amino acids long. The CDR3 bases are TGTGCCAGCTCGCAGACAGTTACAGGGGCCCGCACTGGAAACACCATATATTTT. Protein: CASSQTVTGARTGNTIYF. The full variable domain, completed using reference TRBV18 and TRBJ1-3, is NAGVMQNPRHLVRRRGQEARLRCSPMKGHSHVYWYRQLPEEGLKFMVYLQKENIIDESGMPKERFSAEFPKEGPSILRIQQVVRGDSAAYFCASSQTVTGARTGNTIYFGEGSWLTVV.

DNA of the CDR3: TGTGCCAGCAGCGCGGACAGTGTGAACACTGAAGCTTTCTTT. This codes for CASSADSVNTEAFF. The chain combines TRBV6-8 with TRBJ1-1, with TRBD1 as a possible D gene (6 bases). V was cut by 6 bases and J by 0 bases, with 11 bases left in between. The CDR3 sequence is 14 residues long. CDR1 is MNHGY and CDR2 is SAAAGT in the germline V gene.